Presented here are 12 T cell receptor beta chains from one specimen sequenced in a study of T cell changes during pregnancy in multiple sclerosis. Sequencing was performed with immunoSEQ multiplex PCR; in TCRdb, only in-frame clones are kept and a portion is missing. Of tens of thousands of clones in the sample, 85% to 95% are singletons; the top ten hold around 0.45%. The specimen was CD4+ T cells from peripheral blood mononuclear cells, collected in the second trimester of pregnancy. These receptors all come from a female donor with multiple sclerosis, enrolled in a pregnancy study.

This chain connects TRBV18 to TRBJ2-5; D not resolved. Trimming took 3 bases from V and 4 from J, leaving 12 bases between them. CDR3 length equals 14 residues. Germline V lookup: CDR1 KGHSH, CDR2 LQKENI. The chain's CDR3 is CASSPLQVGETQYF. The CDR3 DNA is TGTGCCAGCTCACCCCTCCAGGTTGGAGAGACCCAGTACTTC. The full variable domain, in which reference TRBV18 and TRBJ2-5 provide the parts outside the CDR3, is NAGVMQNPRHLVRRRGQEARLRCSPMKGHSHVYWYRQLPEEGLKFMVYLQKENIIDESGMPKERFSAEFPKEGPSILRIQQVVRGDSAAYFCASSPLQVGETQYFGPGTRLLVL.

The CDR3 protein is CASSTEGQGGKTQYF. The CDR3 nucleotides read TGTGCCAGTAGTACGGAGGGACAGGGTGGAAAGACCCAGTACTTC. The V gene is TRBV19, the J gene TRBJ2-5; 9 nucleotides align to TRBD1. The V segment lost 4 bases and the J segment 6 bases; nucleotides outside the gene matches: 9. CDR3 size: 15 residues. CDR1 and CDR2 from the germline V gene are LNHDA and SQIVND (reference sequence).

This clone has only one observation. V is TRBV5-1 and J is TRBJ2-3, with a tentative D call TRBD2 (6 bases). CDR1 is SGHRS, CDR2 YFSETQ, per germline. The CDR3 runs 15 residues. V was cut by 2 bases and J by 5 bases, with 15 bases left in between. CDR3 residues: CASSLRGTRGDTQYF. In nucleotides, the CDR3 is TGCGCCAGCAGCTTACGCGGGACCCGCGGAGATACGCAGTATTTT.

The V gene is TRBV7-7, the J gene TRBJ1-5; D possibly corresponds to TRBD1 (6 bases). V lost 5 bases and J lost 3, with 20 bases in between. The length of the CDR3 is 17 residues. The V gene's germline CDR1 is SSHAT and CDR2 FNYEAQ (reference sequence). CDR3 bases: TGTGCCAGCAGCAATACGTCGGGGGGGGCCTACAATCAGCCCCAGCATTTT. This translates into CASSNTSGGAYNQPQHF.

V and J are TRBV19 and TRBJ2-2, with D possibly matching TRBD2 (6 bases). V was trimmed by 5 bases and J by 7 bases, leaving 14 bases between them. The germline gives CDR1 LNHDA, CDR2 SQIVND (reference sequence). This CDR3 has 14 amino acids. In DNA, the CDR3 is TGTGCCAGTAGTGCGGGGACCAGGCACGGGGAGCTGTTTTTT. It yields the protein CASSAGTRHGELFF.

V and J are TRBV5-4 and TRBJ1-1; unclear D gene. The CDR3 totals 11 residues. From germline, CDR1 is SGHNT and CDR2 YYREEE (reference sequence). Trimming stripped 0 bases from V and 8 bases from J, with 5 bases between. In DNA, the CDR3 is TGTGCCAGCAGCTTGGCCTCCGAAGCTTTCTTT. It codes for CASSLASEAFF. Combining the CDR3 with reference TRBV5-4 and TRBJ1-1 gives the whole variable domain ETGVTQSPTHLIKTRGQQVTLRCSSQSGHNTVSWYQQALGQGPQFIFQYYREEENGRGNFPPRFSGLQFPNYSSELNVNALELDDSALYLCASSLASEAFFGQGTRLTVV.

V usage is TRBV19 and J usage is TRBJ2-7; D possibly corresponds to TRBD1 (7 bases). Deletions cut 4 bases from V and 3 bases from J, with 16 bases between. Germline V lookup: CDR1 LNHDA, CDR2 SQIVND (reference sequence). The CDR3 runs to 15 residues. In DNA form, the CDR3 reads TGTGCCAGTAGTAACCACCGACAGGGACTCTACGAGCAGTACTTC. Protein: CASSNHRQGLYEQYF.

The rearrangement links TRBV27 to TRBJ2-3; 8 bases are a match to TRBD2. CDR3 length: 17 residues. Losses at the gene ends were 5 bases for V and 6 bases for J; bases not matched to a gene: 16. Germline CDR1 reads MNHEY; CDR2 reads SMNVEV (reference sequence). CDR3 protein: CASSTFIRRERGDTQYF. In DNA form, the CDR3 reads TGTGCCAGCAGTACGTTTATACGGCGGGAGCGGGGGGATACGCAGTATTTT.

This rearrangement joins TRBV9 to TRBJ1-2; no definite D call. This CDR3 spans 15 amino acids. Germline V gene data show CDR1 as SGDLS and CDR2 as YYNGEE. Trimming stripped 0 bases from V and 5 bases from J, with 14 bases between. The chain's CDR3 is CASSVAAALVYGYTF. The CDR3 coding sequence is TGTGCCAGCAGCGTAGCTGCGGCTTTGGTTTATGGCTACACCTTC. Full variable domain (remainder filled in from reference TRBV9 and TRBJ1-2): DSGVTQTPKHLITATGQRVTLRCSPRSGDLSVYWYQQSLDQGLQFLIQYYNGEERAKGNILERFSAQQFPDLHSELNLSSLELGDSALYFCASSVAAALVYGYTFGSGTRLTVV.

The chain employs TRBV4-1 and TRBJ2-5; 7 bases map to TRBD2. The germline CDR1 and CDR2 sequences are MGHRA and YSYEKL. This CDR3 region has 14 residues. V trimming: 6 bases; J trimming: 5 bases; junction bases outside the gene matches: 9. Written as DNA, the CDR3 is TGCGCCAGCAGGGTGGCGATGGGGGGGGAGACCCAGTACTTC. This translates into CASRVAMGGETQYF.

This clone appeared a few times. This chain joins TRBV5-4 and TRBJ1-1; 7 bases match TRBD1. V was clipped by 0 bases and J by 2 bases; unmatched bases: 4. Germline V lookup: CDR1 SGHNT, CDR2 YYREEE (reference sequence). CDR3 length equals 15 residues. Here the CDR3 reads CASSLGQGGNTEAFF. CDR3 bases: TGTGCCAGCAGCTTGGGCCAGGGGGGCAACACTGAAGCTTTCTTT. Combining the CDR3 with reference TRBV5-4 and TRBJ1-1 gives the whole variable domain ETGVTQSPTHLIKTRGQQVTLRCSSQSGHNTVSWYQQALGQGPQFIFQYYREEENGRGNFPPRFSGLQFPNYSSELNVNALELDDSALYLCASSLGQGGNTEAFFGQGTRLTVV.

The chain employs TRBV4-1 and TRBJ2-3, with 8 bases lining up with TRBD2. The CDR3 has 13 amino acids. The germline gives CDR1 MGHRA, CDR2 YSYEKL. J was trimmed by 5 bases and V by 2 bases; bases with no gene match: 0. Here the CDR3 reads CASSQLAGDTQYF. The CDR3 DNA follows: TGCGCCAGCAGCCAACTAGCGGGAGATACGCAGTATTTT.